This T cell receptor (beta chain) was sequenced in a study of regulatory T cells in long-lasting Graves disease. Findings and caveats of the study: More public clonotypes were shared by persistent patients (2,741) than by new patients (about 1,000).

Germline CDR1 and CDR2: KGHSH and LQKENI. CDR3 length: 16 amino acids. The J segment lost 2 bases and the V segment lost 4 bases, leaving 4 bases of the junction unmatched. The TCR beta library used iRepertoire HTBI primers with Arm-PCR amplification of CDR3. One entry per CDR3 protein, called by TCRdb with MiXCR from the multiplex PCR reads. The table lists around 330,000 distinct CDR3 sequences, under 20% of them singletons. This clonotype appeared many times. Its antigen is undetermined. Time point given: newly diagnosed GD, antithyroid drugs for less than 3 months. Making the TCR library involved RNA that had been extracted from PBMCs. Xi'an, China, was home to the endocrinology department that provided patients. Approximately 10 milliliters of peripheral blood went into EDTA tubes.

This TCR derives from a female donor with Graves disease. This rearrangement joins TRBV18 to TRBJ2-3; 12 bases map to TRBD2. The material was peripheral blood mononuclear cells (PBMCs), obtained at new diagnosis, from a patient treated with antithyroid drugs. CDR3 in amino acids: CASSLGLAGFTDTQYF. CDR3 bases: TGTGCCAGCTCACTGGGACTAGCGGGCTTCACAGATACGCAGTATTTT.